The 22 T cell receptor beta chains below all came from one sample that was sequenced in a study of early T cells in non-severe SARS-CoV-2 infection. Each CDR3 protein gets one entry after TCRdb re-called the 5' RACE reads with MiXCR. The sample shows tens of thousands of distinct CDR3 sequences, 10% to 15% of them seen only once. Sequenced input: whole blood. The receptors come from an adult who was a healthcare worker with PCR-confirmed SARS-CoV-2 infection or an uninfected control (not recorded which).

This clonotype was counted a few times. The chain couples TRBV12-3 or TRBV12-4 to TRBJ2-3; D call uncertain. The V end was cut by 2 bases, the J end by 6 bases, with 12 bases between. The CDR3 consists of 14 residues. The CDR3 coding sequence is TGTGCCAGCAGTTTAAGGCGGAGTCGCGATACGCAGTATTTT. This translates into CASSLRRSRDTQYF.

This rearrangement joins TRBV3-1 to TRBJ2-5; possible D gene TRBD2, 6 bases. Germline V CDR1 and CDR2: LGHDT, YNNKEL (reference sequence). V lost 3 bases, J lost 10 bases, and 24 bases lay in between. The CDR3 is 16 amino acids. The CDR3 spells CASSHRRGFSPGIQYF. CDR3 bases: TGTGCCAGCAGCCATCGGCGGGGTTTCTCACCTGGGATCCAGTACTTC.

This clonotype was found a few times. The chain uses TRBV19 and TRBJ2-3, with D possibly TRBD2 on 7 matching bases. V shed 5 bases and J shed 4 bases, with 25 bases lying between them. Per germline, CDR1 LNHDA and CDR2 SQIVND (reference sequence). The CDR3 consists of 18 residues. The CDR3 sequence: CASSPPPGWGGPADTQYF. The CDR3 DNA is TGTGCCAGTAGTCCTCCCCCCGGGTGGGGGGGCCCGGCAGATACGCAGTATTTT.

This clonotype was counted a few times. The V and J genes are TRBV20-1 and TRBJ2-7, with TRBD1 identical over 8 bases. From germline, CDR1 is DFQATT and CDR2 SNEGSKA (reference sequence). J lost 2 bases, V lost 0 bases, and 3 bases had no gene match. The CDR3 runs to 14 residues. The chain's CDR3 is CSARDWTGPYEQYF. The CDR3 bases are TGCAGTGCTAGAGATTGGACAGGGCCCTACGAGCAGTACTTC.

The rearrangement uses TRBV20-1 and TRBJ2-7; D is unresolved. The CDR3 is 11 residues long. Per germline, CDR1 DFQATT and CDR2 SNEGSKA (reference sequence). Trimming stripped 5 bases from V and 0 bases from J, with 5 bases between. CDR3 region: CSALSSYEQYF. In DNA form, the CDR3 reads TGCAGTGCTTTATCCTCCTACGAGCAGTACTTC.

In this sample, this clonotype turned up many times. CDR3 loop: CSARPPLAGGPEDTQYF. CDR3 nucleotides: TGCAGTGCTAGGCCCCCACTAGCGGGGGGGCCAGAAGATACGCAGTATTTT. The chain links TRBV20-1 to TRBJ2-3; 13 positions match TRBD2. This CDR3 is 17 amino acids long. The V and J ends lost 3 bases and 5 bases, in that order; junction bases with no gene match: 11. In germline, CDR1 is DFQATT, CDR2 SNEGSKA (reference sequence).

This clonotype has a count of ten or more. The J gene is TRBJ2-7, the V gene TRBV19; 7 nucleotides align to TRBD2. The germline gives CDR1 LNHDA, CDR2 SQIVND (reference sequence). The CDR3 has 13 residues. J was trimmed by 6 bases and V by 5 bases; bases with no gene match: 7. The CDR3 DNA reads TGTGCCAGTAGTCCCCGGGACTATCTCGAGCAGTACTTC. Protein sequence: CASSPRDYLEQYF.

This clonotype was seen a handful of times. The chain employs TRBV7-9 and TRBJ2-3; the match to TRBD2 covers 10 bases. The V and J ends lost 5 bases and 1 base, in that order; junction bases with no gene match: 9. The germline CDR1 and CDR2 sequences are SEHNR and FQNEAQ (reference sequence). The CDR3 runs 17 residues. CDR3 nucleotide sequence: TGTGCCAGCAGCGTCGACACCACTAGCGGGGGCACAGATACGCAGTATTTT. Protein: CASSVDTTSGGTDTQYF.

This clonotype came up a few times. The CDR3 region is CASSKDSYAYGYTF. The DNA of the CDR3 is TGTGCCAGCAGCAAGGACAGCTACGCCTATGGCTACACCTTC. This chain connects TRBV7-2 to TRBJ1-2, with D possibly being TRBD1 (6 bases). CDR1 is SGHTA, CDR2 FQGNSA, per germline. The CDR3 totals 14 residues. Trimming left V 5 bases short and J 4 bases short, with 14 bases between.

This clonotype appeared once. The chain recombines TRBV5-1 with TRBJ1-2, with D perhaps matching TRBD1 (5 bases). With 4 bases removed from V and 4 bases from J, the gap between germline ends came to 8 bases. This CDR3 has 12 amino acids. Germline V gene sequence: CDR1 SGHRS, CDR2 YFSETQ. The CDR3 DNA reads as TGCGCCAGCAGCGAGGGGCTCTATGGCTACACCTTC. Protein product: CASSEGLYGYTF.

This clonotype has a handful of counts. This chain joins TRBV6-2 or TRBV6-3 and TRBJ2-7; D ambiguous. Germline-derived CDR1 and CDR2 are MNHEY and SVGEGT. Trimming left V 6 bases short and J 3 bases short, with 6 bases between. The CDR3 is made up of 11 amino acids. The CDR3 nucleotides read TGTGCCAGCAGGGCTAGCTACGAGCAGTACTTC. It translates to CASRASYEQYF.

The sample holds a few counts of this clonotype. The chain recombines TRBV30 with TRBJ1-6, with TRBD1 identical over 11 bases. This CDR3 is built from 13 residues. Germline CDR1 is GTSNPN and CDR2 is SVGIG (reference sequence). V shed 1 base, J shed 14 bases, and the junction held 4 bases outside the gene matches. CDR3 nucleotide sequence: TGTGCCTGGAGTGGGGACAGGGGGACTACCCTCCACTTT. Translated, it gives CAWSGDRGTTLHF.

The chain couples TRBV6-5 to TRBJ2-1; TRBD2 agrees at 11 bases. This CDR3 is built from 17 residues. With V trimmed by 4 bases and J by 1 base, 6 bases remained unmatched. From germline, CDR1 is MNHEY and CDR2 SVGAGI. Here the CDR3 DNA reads TGTGCCAGCAGTTCCTTGGCTAGCGGGGGGTCCTACAATGAGCAGTTCTTC. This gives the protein CASSSLASGGSYNEQFF.

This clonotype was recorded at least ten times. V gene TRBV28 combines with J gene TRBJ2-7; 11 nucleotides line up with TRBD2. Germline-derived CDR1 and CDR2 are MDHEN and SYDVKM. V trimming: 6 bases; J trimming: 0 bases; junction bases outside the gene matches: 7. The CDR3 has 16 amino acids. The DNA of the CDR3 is TGTGCCAGCAGACGTAGCGGGGGGGCTCTCTCCTACGAGCAGTACTTC. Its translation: CASRRSGGALSYEQYF.

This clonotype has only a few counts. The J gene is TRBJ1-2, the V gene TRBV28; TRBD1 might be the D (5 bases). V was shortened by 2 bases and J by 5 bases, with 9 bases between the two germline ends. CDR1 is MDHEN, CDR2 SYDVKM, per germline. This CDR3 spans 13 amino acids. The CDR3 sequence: CASSLGGIYGYTF. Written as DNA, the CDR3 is TGTGCCAGCAGTTTAGGGGGGATTTATGGCTACACCTTC.

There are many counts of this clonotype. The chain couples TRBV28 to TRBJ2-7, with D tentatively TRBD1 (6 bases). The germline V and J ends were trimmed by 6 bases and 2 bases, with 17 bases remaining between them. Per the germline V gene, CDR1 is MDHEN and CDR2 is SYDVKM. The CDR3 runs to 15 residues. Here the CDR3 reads CASSPGHLTTYEQYF. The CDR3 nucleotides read TGTGCCAGCAGCCCGGGACACTTGACTACCTACGAGCAGTACTTC. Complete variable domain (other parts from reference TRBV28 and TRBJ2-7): DVKVTQSSRYLVKRTGEKVFLECVQDMDHENMFWYRQDPGLGLRLIYFSYDVKMKEKGDIPEGYSVSREKKERFSLILESASTNQTSMYLCASSPGHLTTYEQYFGPGTRLTVT.

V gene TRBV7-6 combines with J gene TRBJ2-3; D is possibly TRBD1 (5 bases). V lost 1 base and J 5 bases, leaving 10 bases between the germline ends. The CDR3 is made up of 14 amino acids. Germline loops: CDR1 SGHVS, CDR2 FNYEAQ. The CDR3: CASSLVLGVDTQYF. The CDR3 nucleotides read TGTGCCAGCAGCTTAGTTCTAGGGGTAGATACGCAGTATTTT.

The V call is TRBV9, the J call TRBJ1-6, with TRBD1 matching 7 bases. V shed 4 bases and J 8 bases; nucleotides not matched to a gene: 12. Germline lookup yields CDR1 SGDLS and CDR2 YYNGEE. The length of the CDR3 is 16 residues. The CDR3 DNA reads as TGTGCCAGCAGCTCCACATACAGGGGTTCGGATTCACCCCTCCACTTT. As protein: CASSSTYRGSDSPLHF.

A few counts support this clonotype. Written as DNA, the CDR3 is TGTGCCATCAGTGGGACCGCCAGCTCTCTCTATGGCTACACCTTC. Protein: CAISGTASSLYGYTF. The V and J genes are TRBV10-3 and TRBJ1-2; no clear D gene. The CDR3 runs 15 residues. CDR1 is ENHRY and CDR2 is SYGVKD in the germline V gene. V was shortened by 4 bases and J by 4 bases, with 16 bases between the two germline ends.

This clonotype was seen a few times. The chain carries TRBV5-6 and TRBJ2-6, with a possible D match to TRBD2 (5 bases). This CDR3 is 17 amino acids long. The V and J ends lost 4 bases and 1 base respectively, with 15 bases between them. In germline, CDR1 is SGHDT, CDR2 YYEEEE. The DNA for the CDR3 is TGTGCCAGCAGCCCCGGTCGGGGATTGTCTGGGGCCAACGTCCTGACTTTC. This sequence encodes CASSPGRGLSGANVLTF.

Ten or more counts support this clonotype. Here the CDR3 reads CSARRSNYGYTF. The DNA for the CDR3 is TGCAGTGCTAGGAGGTCTAACTATGGCTACACCTTC. This chain uses TRBV20-1 with TRBJ1-2; D is undetermined. Between the trimmed V and J ends, which lost 3 bases and 0 bases, there was a span of 5 bases. CDR3 size: 12 residues. CDR1 DFQATT and CDR2 SNEGSKA come from the germline V gene (reference sequence).

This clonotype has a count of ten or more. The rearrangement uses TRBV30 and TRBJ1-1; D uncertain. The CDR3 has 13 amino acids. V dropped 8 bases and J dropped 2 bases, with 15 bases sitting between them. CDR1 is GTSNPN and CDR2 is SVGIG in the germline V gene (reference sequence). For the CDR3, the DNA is TGTGCCCGGAACGAGGGTCCAAACACTGAAGCTTTCTTT. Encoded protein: CARNEGPNTEAFF.